This T cell receptor (beta chain) was obtained from a study of tumor and adjacent non-tumor tissue in lung cancer. Looking at the study overall: Patients comprised 12 adenocarcinoma, a couple of squamous cell carcinoma and 1 small cell lung cancer. Whole-study findings and limits: Normal lung showed higher cumulative top 100 clone frequency than tumor.

Three rounds of nested PCR, following a modified ARM-PCR protocol, produced the TCRbeta library. TCRdb redid the calling of the multiplex PCR reads with MiXCR, one entry per CDR3 protein. The table shows under 250,000 distinct CDR3 sequences, with about two thirds occurring only once. No cell sorting was done before RNA was extracted from the tissue. Between August and November 2014, newly diagnosed, chemotherapy-naive lung cancer patients underwent thoracic surgery in China. In the case of this clonotype: Its antigen is currently unknown. Mismatch with germline at one junction end may stem from a read error.

The sample was lung tumor tissue. The receptor comes from a man between 60 and 75 years old with non-small cell lung cancer.

This chain's CDR3 is CVSSYLETANTGELFF. The CDR3 nucleotides read TGTGTCAGCAGTTATCTGGAGACAGCGAACACCGGGGAGCTGTTTTTT. The J gene is TRBJ2-2, the V gene TRBV6-5; D perhaps matches TRBD1 (5 bases). The CDR3 sequence is 16 residues long. In germline, CDR1 is MNHEY, CDR2 SVGAGI.